This TCR beta chain was observed in a study of vaccination effects on CD4 cells after COVID-19. The culture ran for 10 days, and then CD4+ T cells were isolated. BNT162b2 vaccine or mRNA-1273 vaccine was given to participants in two doses. Turning to this clone: Its cognate antigen is unknown.

The repertoire was sequenced with immunoSEQ multiplex PCR; TCRdb's copy has only in-frame clones and lacks some. The table includes approximately 57,000 clones, 78% detected once. CDR1 MGHDK and CDR2 SYGVNS come from the germline V gene. The CDR3 totals 15 residues. The germline V and J ends were trimmed by 2 bases and 5 bases, with 15 bases remaining between them. The chain is built from TRBV25-1 and TRBJ1-1; TRBD1 is a possible D gene (6 bases). This clonotype originated in a human donor who received a COVID-19 vaccine. This specimen consisted of CD4+ T cells from PBMCs cultured without peptide, obtained after COVID-19 vaccination. CDR3 sequence: CASSERGGGKTEAFF. The CDR3 DNA reads TGTGCCAGCAGTGAAAGGGGAGGGGGTAAGACTGAAGCTTTCTTT.